These 20 T cell receptor beta chains were sequenced from one sample in a study of CD8 T cells in ankylosing spondylitis (dated by TCRdb to between 2016 and 2019). What the research found in general, with its limitations: Blood from ankylosing spondylitis patients appeared to be characterized by a TCR beta motif made up of seven or eight highly homologous amino acid variants.

Their target antigens are unknown. Libraries came from 5' RACE. Sequencing used an Illumina HiSeq 2500. In-frame beta chains were kept once TCRdb had trimmed the public reads at Q25 with fastp and called clones with MiXCR. Identical CDR3 proteins give one entry, which carries the most common genes and DNA. Across this sample there are about 460,000 distinct CDR3 sequences, with approximately 5% seen only once. The top ten clones comprise roughly 3.5% of the sample. The material sequenced was blood, either unsorted or a sorted T cell fraction (not recorded which). The receptors derive from a male donor with ankylosing spondylitis.

This clonotype has ten or more counts. This sequence joins TRBV27 and TRBJ1-3; D is ambiguous. Looked up from germline, CDR1 is MNHEY and CDR2 is SMNVEV (reference sequence). CDR3 size: 14 residues. V was shortened by 6 bases and J by 7 bases, with 16 bases between the two germline ends. CDR3: CASRRTGQENTIYF. CDR3 nucleotides: TGTGCCAGCAGGCGGACTGGGCAAGAGAACACCATATATTTT.

This chain connects TRBV4-3 to TRBJ2-1; perhaps TRBD2 as D (6 bases). The V and J ends lost 3 bases and 8 bases respectively, with 20 bases between them. The CDR3 is 16 residues long. The germline CDR1 and CDR2 sequences are LGHNA and YSLEER. CDR3 coding DNA: TGCGCCAGCAGCCAGGTGGGGGGAGATTTCAAGGATGAGCAGTTCTTC. Residues: CASSQVGGDFKDEQFF.

This clonotype appeared many times. The chain recombines TRBV11-1 with TRBJ2-5, with a tentative D call TRBD1 (6 bases). Trimming pared 0 bases from V and 0 bases from J, leaving 17 bases between. The germline V gene encodes CDR1 SGHAT and CDR2 FQDESV (reference sequence). The CDR3 loop spans 18 amino acids. The CDR3 sequence is CASSLALRTVTYQETQYF. CDR3 in DNA: TGTGCCAGCAGCTTAGCCTTACGGACAGTGACCTACCAAGAGACCCAGTACTTC.

This clonotype was picked up many times. V is TRBV4-1 and J is TRBJ1-2; tentative D call: TRBD1 (5 bases). Germline V gene sequence: CDR1 MGHRA, CDR2 YSYEKL. V was pared by 0 bases and J by 7 bases, with 18 bases between. This CDR3 contains 16 residues. The CDR3 DNA reads as TGCGCCAGCAGCCAAGACCGCAAGTTCTGGAGGGGTGGCTACACCTTC. It yields the protein CASSQDRKFWRGGYTF.

This clonotype was detected ten times or more. The J gene is TRBJ1-2, the V gene TRBV5-1; D is unresolved. V dropped 4 bases and J dropped 4 bases, with 14 bases sitting between them. Germline CDR1 SGHRS, CDR2 YFSETQ. This CDR3 spans 14 amino acids. The CDR3 coding sequence is TGCGCCAGCAGCCCCACCACCCGGACCTATGGCTACACCTTC. It specifies CASSPTTRTYGYTF. Filled out from reference TRBV5-1 and TRBJ1-2, the complete variable domain reads KAGVTQTPRYLIKTRGQQVTLSCSPISGHRSVSWYQQTPGQGLQFLFEYFSETQRNKGNFPGRFSGRQFSNSRSEMNVSTLELGDSALYLCASSPTTRTYGYTFGSGTRLTVV.

This clonotype was counted ten times or more. The chain is built from TRBV29-1 and TRBJ2-7, with D tentatively TRBD2 (6 bases). Germline V gene sequence: CDR1 SQVTM, CDR2 ANQGSEA. Trimming removed 4 bases at V and 0 bases at J, with 10 bases between. CDR3 length equals 13 residues. CDR3 loop: CSVVGLSSYEQYF. The CDR3 region has the DNA TGCAGCGTTGTGGGACTTAGCTCCTACGAGCAGTACTTC.

The V and J genes are TRBV5-1 and TRBJ2-7; 8 bases fit TRBD1. Germline V CDR1 and CDR2: SGHRS, YFSETQ. With V trimmed by 4 bases and J by 6 bases, 9 bases remained unmatched. This CDR3 is 14 amino acids long. CDR3 sequence (DNA): TGCGCCAGCAGCCCGGACAGGGTGGAGGGCGAGCAGTACTTC. Protein product: CASSPDRVEGEQYF. Drawing the rest from reference TRBV5-1 and TRBJ2-7, the complete variable domain is KAGVTQTPRYLIKTRGQQVTLSCSPISGHRSVSWYQQTPGQGLQFLFEYFSETQRNKGNFPGRFSGRQFSNSRSEMNVSTLELGDSALYLCASSPDRVEGEQYFGPGTRLTVT.

Remarks on this clonotype: One end of the junction is discordant with germline, which a read error may explain. This sequence joins TRBV11-2 and TRBJ2-2, with D tentatively TRBD1 (5 bases). This CDR3 is 14 amino acids long. CDR1 SGHAT and CDR2 FQNNGV come from the germline V gene. Here the CDR3 DNA reads TGTGACAGCAGCTTGCAGGGGAACACCGGGGAGCTGTTTTTT. Translated: CDSSLQGNTGELFF.

A few counts support this clonotype. The V and J genes are TRBV15 and TRBJ2-7; D not certain. V lost 1 base and J 2 bases, leaving 6 bases between the germline ends. The CDR3 totals 13 residues. CDR1 is LNHNV, CDR2 YYDKDF, per germline (reference sequence). The CDR3 DNA sequence: TGTGCCACCAGCAGAGCGAACCCCTACGAGCAGTACTTC. Translated, it gives CATSRANPYEQYF.

This clonotype was seen at least ten times. V usage is TRBV7-9 and J usage is TRBJ1-2; no definite D call. Germline CDR1 and CDR2: SEHNR and FQNEAQ (reference sequence). The CDR3 has 16 residues. V dropped 1 base and J dropped 4 bases, with 16 bases sitting between them. Here the CDR3 reads CASSLGGAEFFYGYTF. The CDR3 DNA is TGTGCCAGCAGCTTAGGGGGAGCCGAATTCTTCTATGGCTACACCTTC.

There are many counts of this clonotype. This chain uses TRBV24-1 with TRBJ2-3; 7 positions agree with TRBD2. The CDR3 is 13 residues long. Germline loops: CDR1 KGHDR, CDR2 SFDVKD. V dropped 9 bases and J dropped 3; count of bases not matched to a gene: 5. In nucleotides, the CDR3 is TGTGCCACCCGACGCGGGAGTACAGATACGCAGTATTTT. It encodes CATRRGSTDTQYF.

The chain carries TRBV20-1 and TRBJ2-5; tentative D call: TRBD2 (5 bases). Per germline, CDR1 DFQATT and CDR2 SNEGSKA (reference sequence). Trimming cost V 7 bases and J 2 bases, with 11 bases left between them. The length of the CDR3 is 12 residues. The CDR3 DNA sequence: TGCAGTGTCCCCAGCGGACAAGAGACCCAGTACTTC. Amino acid sequence: CSVPSGQETQYF.

This clonotype was picked up many times. The chain employs TRBV20-1 and TRBJ1-2, with 8 bases lining up with TRBD1. The V and J ends lost 3 bases and 6 bases, in that order; junction bases with no gene match: 9. The CDR3 extends over 14 amino acids. Per the germline V gene, CDR1 is DFQATT and CDR2 is SNEGSKA (reference sequence). CDR3 sequence reads: CSASRGQGLDGYTF. In DNA, the CDR3 is TGCAGTGCTAGCCGAGGACAGGGTCTTGATGGCTACACCTTC.

The table lists this clonotype with many counts. V usage is TRBV12-3 or TRBV12-4 and J usage is TRBJ2-3; possible D gene TRBD1, 5 bases. V lost 3 bases, J lost 10 bases, and 8 bases lay in between. This CDR3 is 11 amino acids long. CDR3 amino acids: CASSLGHSQYF. The CDR3 nucleotides are TGTGCCAGCAGTTTGGGGCATTCGCAGTATTTT.

This clonotype was found many times. The CDR3 DNA reads as TGCGCCAGCAGCTTGAAATCCGGGACGCCGAACACCGGGGAGCTGTTTTTT. Its protein is CASSLKSGTPNTGELFF. The rearrangement joins TRBV5-1 to TRBJ2-2; possibly TRBD1 or TRBD2 for D (5 bases each). Trimming left V 1 base short and J 0 bases short, with 13 bases between. Looked up from germline, CDR1 is SGHRS and CDR2 is YFSETQ. The CDR3 is made up of 17 amino acids.

Ten or more counts support this clonotype. V usage is TRBV20-1 and J usage is TRBJ2-3, with 7 bases matching TRBD1. This CDR3 contains 13 residues. V lost 1 base, J lost 7 bases, and 5 bases stayed unmatched. The germline V gene has CDR1 DFQATT and CDR2 SNEGSKA (reference sequence). CDR3 sequence: CSARAQGLNTQYF. In DNA form, the CDR3 reads TGCAGTGCTAGAGCACAGGGGTTAAATACGCAGTATTTT.

This clonotype was detected only a few times. The rearrangement links TRBV7-8 to TRBJ2-7, with no clear D. This CDR3 is 12 amino acids long. The V end lost 2 bases, the J end lost 4 bases, and 6 bases lay between the germline ends. The V gene's germline CDR1 is SGHVS and CDR2 FQNEAQ. In DNA form, the CDR3 reads TGTGCCAGCAGCTTAAACCCTTACGAGCAGTACTTC. As protein: CASSLNPYEQYF.

The CDR3 sequence: CASSSAGRGAGTEAFF. DNA for the CDR3: TGTGCCAGCAGCTCCGCAGGTCGGGGGGCAGGCACTGAAGCTTTCTTT. The chain employs TRBV9 and TRBJ1-1, with D tentatively TRBD1 (6 bases). V was shortened by 4 bases and J by 4 bases, with 20 bases between the two germline ends. CDR1 and CDR2 from the germline V gene are SGDLS and YYNGEE. There are 16 residues in the CDR3.

This clonotype came up a few times. This sequence joins TRBV27 and TRBJ2-3; D is possibly TRBD1 or TRBD2 (5 bases each). The CDR3 is made up of 13 amino acids. Trimming left V 7 bases short and J 8 bases short, with 16 bases between. Germline V gene sequence: CDR1 MNHEY, CDR2 SMNVEV (reference sequence). The CDR3 nucleotides are TGTGCCAGCACCTCTGAGGGGCAGGGTACGCAGTATTTT. It yields the protein CASTSEGQGTQYF.

This clonotype occurred many times. The chain has TRBV20-1 and TRBJ1-1; unclear D gene. This CDR3 contains 14 residues. CDR1 and CDR2 from the germline V gene are DFQATT and SNEGSKA (reference sequence). V lost 3 bases, J lost 1 base, and 12 bases lay in between. Here the CDR3 DNA reads TGCAGTGCTAGTGATTTGGGGTCGAACACTGAAGCTTTCTTT. Translating it yields CSASDLGSNTEAFF.